The clone carrying this T cell receptor (beta chain) has a single count. Its matching antigen is unknown. The junction does not match germline at one end; this may be a read error. The sample comes from a study of prognosis after radiotherapy for stage I lung cancer. Findings and caveats of the study: Patients with distant metastases had lower Shannon entropy after stereotactic body radiation therapy.

Germline V CDR1 and CDR2: MNHNS, SASEGT. CDR3 size: 16 residues. The study amplified the TCR beta CDR3 region from genomic DNA. This amplification was carried out by two rounds of multiplex PCR. For every TRBV and TRBJ gene, a specific primer was used in first-round PCR. Each CDR3 protein is one row after TCRdb ran MiXCR on the multiplex PCR reads. The table lists roughly 30,000 distinct CDR3 sequences, around 40% of them singletons. The sample was PBMCs, taken before or after stereotactic body radiation therapy (not recorded which). The receptor was isolated from a donor aged 50 or older with non-small cell lung cancer. The chain combines TRBV6-1 with TRBJ2-7; 7 bases align to TRBD1. In DNA, the CDR3 is TGCGCCAGCAGTGAGGACAGGCAGACGATTATCTACGAGCAGTACTTC. It is translated as CASSEDRQTIIYEQYF.